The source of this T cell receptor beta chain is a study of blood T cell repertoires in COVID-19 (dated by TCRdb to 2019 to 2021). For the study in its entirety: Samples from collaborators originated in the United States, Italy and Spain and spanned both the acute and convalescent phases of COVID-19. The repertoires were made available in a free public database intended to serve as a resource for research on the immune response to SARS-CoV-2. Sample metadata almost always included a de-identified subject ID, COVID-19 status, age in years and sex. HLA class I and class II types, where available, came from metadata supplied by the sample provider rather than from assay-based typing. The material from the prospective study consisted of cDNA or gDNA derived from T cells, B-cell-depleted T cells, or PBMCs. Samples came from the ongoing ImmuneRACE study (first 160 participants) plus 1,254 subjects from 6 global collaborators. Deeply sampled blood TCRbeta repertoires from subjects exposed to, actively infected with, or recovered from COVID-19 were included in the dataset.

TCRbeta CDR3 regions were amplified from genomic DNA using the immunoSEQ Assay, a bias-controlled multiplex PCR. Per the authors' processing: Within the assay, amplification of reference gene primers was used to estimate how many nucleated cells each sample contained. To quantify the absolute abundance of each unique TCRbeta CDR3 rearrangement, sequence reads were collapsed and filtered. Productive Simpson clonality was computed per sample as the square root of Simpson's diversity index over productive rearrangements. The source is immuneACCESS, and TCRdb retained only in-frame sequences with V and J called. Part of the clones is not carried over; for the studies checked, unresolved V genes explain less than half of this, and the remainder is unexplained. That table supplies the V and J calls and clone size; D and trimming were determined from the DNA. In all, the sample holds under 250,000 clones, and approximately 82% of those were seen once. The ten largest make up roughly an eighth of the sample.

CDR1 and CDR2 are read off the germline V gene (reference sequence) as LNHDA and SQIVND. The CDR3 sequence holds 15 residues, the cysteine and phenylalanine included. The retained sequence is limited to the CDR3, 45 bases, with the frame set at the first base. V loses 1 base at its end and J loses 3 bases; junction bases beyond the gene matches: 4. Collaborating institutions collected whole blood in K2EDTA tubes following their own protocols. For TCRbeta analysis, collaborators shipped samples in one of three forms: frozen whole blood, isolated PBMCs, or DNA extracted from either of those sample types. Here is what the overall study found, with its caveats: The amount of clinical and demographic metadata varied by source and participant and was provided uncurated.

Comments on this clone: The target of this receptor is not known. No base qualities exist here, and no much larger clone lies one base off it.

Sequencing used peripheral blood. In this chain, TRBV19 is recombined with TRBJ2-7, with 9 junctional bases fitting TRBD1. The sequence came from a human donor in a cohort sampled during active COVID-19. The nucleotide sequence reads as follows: TGTGCCAGTAGTATAGGGGGGACAGGGATCTACGAGCAGTACTTC. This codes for CASSIGGTGIYEQYF.